One and the same sample provided the 10 T cell receptor beta chains below, sequenced in a study of T cell responses to AZD1222 COVID-19 vaccine. Clones were read by immunoSEQ multiplex PCR, and TCRdb kept only the in-frame ones, dropping some. This table has roughly 120,000 clones, approximately 94% appearing once. Here the sequenced sample was peripheral blood, taken 28 days after the second AZD1222 dose. These receptors were obtained from an adult who received the AZD1222 COVID-19 vaccine.

This chain uses TRBV11-3 with TRBJ2-1; TRBD2 matches at 11 bases. The J segment lost 4 bases and the V segment lost 5 bases, leaving 4 bases of the junction unmatched. The CDR3 extends over 15 amino acids. CDR1 is SGHNT and CDR2 is YENEEA in the germline V gene. CDR3 sequence: CASSPTSGTYNEQFF. The CDR3 nucleotides are TGTGCCAGCAGCCCGACTAGCGGGACTTACAATGAGCAGTTCTTC. The whole variable domain, remainder taken from reference TRBV11-3 and TRBJ2-1, is EAGVVQSPRYKIIEKKQPVAFWCNPISGHNTLYWYLQNLGQGPELLIRYENEEAVDDSQLPKDRFSAERLKGVDSTLKIQPAELGDSAVYLCASSPTSGTYNEQFFGPGTRLTVL.

The chain joins TRBV5-1 to TRBJ2-1; D might be TRBD1 (6 bases). Between the trimmed V and J ends, which lost 2 bases and 9 bases, there was a span of 21 bases. The germline CDR1 and CDR2 sequences are SGHRS and YFSETQ. The CDR3 covers 16 residues. CDR3 sequence reads: CASSFNRATNVGEQFF. The CDR3 DNA sequence: TGCGCCAGCAGCTTCAACAGGGCAACTAATGTCGGTGAGCAGTTCTTC.

The chain carries TRBV29-1 and TRBJ1-1; D unresolved. The CDR3 extends over 11 amino acids. Per germline, CDR1 SQVTM and CDR2 ANQGSEA. V lost 0 bases, J lost 11 bases, and 10 bases lay in between. In DNA form, the CDR3 reads TGCAGCGTTGAAGATGGCTACGGGGCTTTCTTT. This sequence encodes CSVEDGYGAFF.

CDR3 nucleotide sequence: TGCGCCAGCAGCCCCGGAGCGGGACATTCAGTTATGGGAGGAAACACCATATATTTT. Translated, it gives CASSPGAGHSVMGGNTIYF. V usage is TRBV4-1 and J usage is TRBJ1-3, with D perhaps TRBD1 (6 bases). The CDR3 length is 19 residues. Trimming pared 4 bases from V and 4 bases from J, leaving 26 bases between. Germline-derived CDR1 and CDR2 are MGHRA and YSYEKL.

The chain carries TRBV28 and TRBJ1-1; D call uncertain. Germline values: CDR1 MDHEN, CDR2 SYDVKM. There are 14 residues in the CDR3. V lost 5 bases and J lost 1, with 11 bases in between. CDR3 protein: CASSEDGWNTEAFF. In DNA, the CDR3 is TGTGCCAGCAGTGAGGACGGTTGGAACACTGAAGCTTTCTTT.

The chain joins TRBV7-8 to TRBJ1-3; D is unresolved. The CDR3 has 15 amino acids. In germline, CDR1 is SGHVS, CDR2 FQNEAQ. The V and J ends lost 1 base and 0 bases respectively, with 7 bases between them. The CDR3, as DNA: TGTGCCAGCAGCTTAGGGGTTTTCTCTGGAAACACCATATATTTT. Amino acid sequence: CASSLGVFSGNTIYF. Filled out from reference TRBV7-8 and TRBJ1-3, the complete variable domain reads GAGVSQSPRYKVAKRGQDVALRCDPISGHVSLFWYQQALGQGPEFLTYFQNEAQLDKSGLPSDRFFAERPEGSVSTLKIQRTQQEDSAVYLCASSLGVFSGNTIYFGEGSWLTVV.

The chain combines TRBV6-1 with TRBJ2-7; no reliable D call. Trimming removed 2 bases at V and 1 base at J, with 9 bases between. This CDR3 has 14 amino acids. CDR1 is MNHNS, CDR2 SASEGT, per germline. The CDR3 region is CASSEFKDSYEQYF. In DNA form, the CDR3 reads TGTGCCAGCAGTGAATTCAAGGATTCCTACGAGCAGTACTTC.

The genes are TRBV6-5 and TRBJ2-7; no firm D call. Germline loops: CDR1 MNHEY, CDR2 SVGAGI. The CDR3 totals 11 residues. Trimming stripped 6 bases from V and 3 bases from J, with 6 bases between. In DNA, the CDR3 is TGTGCCAGCAGCTTTAACTACGAGCAGTACTTC. Protein product: CASSFNYEQYF.

This rearrangement joins TRBV14 to TRBJ1-1; D gene uncertain. V gave up 4 bases and J gave up 5 bases, with 14 bases separating them. Germline assignment: CDR1 SGHDN and CDR2 FVKESK. CDR3 length: 14 residues. This CDR3 is CASSLSVGVTEAFF. CDR3 nucleotide sequence: TGTGCCAGCAGCCTAAGTGTTGGGGTTACTGAAGCTTTCTTT.

This clone was counted a single time. J is TRBJ2-6 and V is TRBV5-1; D unresolved. This CDR3 spans 14 amino acids. Trimming took 7 bases from V and 0 from J, leaving 8 bases between them. CDR1 and CDR2 from the germline V gene are SGHRS and YFSETQ. The CDR3 DNA follows: TGCGCCAGCCTAGAACCCTCTGGGGCCAACGTCCTGACTTTC. It yields the protein CASLEPSGANVLTF.